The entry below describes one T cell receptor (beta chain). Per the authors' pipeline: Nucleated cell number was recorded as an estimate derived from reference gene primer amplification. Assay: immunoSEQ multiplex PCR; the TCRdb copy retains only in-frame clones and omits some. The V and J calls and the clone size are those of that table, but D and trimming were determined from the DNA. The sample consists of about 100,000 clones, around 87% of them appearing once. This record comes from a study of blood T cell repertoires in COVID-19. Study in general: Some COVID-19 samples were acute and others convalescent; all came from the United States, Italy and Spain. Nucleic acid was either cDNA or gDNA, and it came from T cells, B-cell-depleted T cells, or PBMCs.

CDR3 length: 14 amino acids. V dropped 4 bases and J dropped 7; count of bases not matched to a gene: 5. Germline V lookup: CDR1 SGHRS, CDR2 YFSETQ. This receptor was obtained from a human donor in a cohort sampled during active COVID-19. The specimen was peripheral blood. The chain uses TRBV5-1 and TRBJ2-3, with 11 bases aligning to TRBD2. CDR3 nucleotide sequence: TGCGCCAGCAGCGGGACTAGCGGAGTTAATACGCAGTATTTT. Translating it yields CASSGTSGVNTQYF.